The 32 T cell receptor beta chains below come from one sample, sequenced in a study of prognosis after radiotherapy for stage I lung cancer. Two rounds of multiplex PCR amplified TCR beta CDR3 from genomic DNA. Individual primers that were specific to each TRBV and TRBJ gene served in first-round PCR. TCRdb recomputed calls from the multiplex PCR reads with MiXCR, one row per CDR3 protein. Of about 12,000 distinct CDR3 sequences in the sample, approximately 40% are singletons; the top ten hold approximately 40%. The input for sequencing was PBMCs, taken before or after stereotactic body radiation therapy (not recorded which). Every receptor here comes from a donor over 45 with non-small cell lung cancer.

This chain joins TRBV20-1 and TRBJ2-3, with 11 bases identical to TRBD2. The CDR3 has 15 residues. J lost 1 base, V lost 0 bases, and 0 bases had no gene match. The V gene's germline CDR1 is DFQATT and CDR2 SNEGSKA (reference sequence). The CDR3 coding sequence is TGCAGTGCTAGAGAACTAGCGGGGGGCACAGATACGCAGTATTTT. It yields the protein CSARELAGGTDTQYF.

CDR3 region: CSARGLALNEQFF. CDR3 nucleotides: TGCAGTGCTAGGGGACTAGCACTCAATGAGCAGTTCTTC. The chain couples TRBV20-1 to TRBJ2-1; 9 nucleotides line up with TRBD2. Germline V CDR1 and CDR2: DFQATT, SNEGSKA (reference sequence). The CDR3 consists of 13 residues. V gave up 3 bases and J gave up 6 bases; unmatched junction bases: 3.

The chain recombines TRBV7-9 with TRBJ2-7; D might be TRBD1 (6 bases). The CDR3 consists of 13 residues. V was clipped by 7 bases and J by 1 base, with 11 bases between them. Germline CDR1 and CDR2: SEHNR and FQNEAQ (reference sequence). The chain's CDR3 is CASIPTGSYEQYF. DNA of the CDR3: TGTGCCAGCATCCCTACAGGGTCCTACGAGCAGTACTTC.

This clonotype was seen many times. The chain combines TRBV7-3 with TRBJ2-2; TRBD1 might be the D (6 bases). The V end lost 6 bases, the J end lost 4 bases, and 12 bases lay between the germline ends. The length of the CDR3 is 14 residues. Germline-derived CDR1 and CDR2 are SGHTA and FQGTGA. This CDR3 is CASRSTGTTGELFF. The CDR3 DNA reads TGTGCCAGCAGAAGCACAGGGACCACCGGGGAGCTGTTTTTT.

The chain has TRBV5-1 and TRBJ1-2, with 10 bases identical to TRBD1. With 0 bases clipped from V and 8 bases from J, the junction kept 13 bases outside the gene matches. From germline, CDR1 is SGHRS and CDR2 YFSETQ. The CDR3 sequence is 17 residues long. CDR3 sequence reads: CASSLASGQGFLDGYTF. CDR3 DNA: TGCGCCAGCAGCTTGGCCTCGGGACAGGGGTTCCTTGACGGCTACACCTTC.

In this sample, this clonotype turned up many times. The chain recombines TRBV6-1 with TRBJ1-1; TRBD1 matches 7 bases. The trim removed 10 bases at V and 4 bases at J, leaving 6 bases unmatched. The CDR3 is 12 residues long. Looked up from germline, CDR1 is MNHNS and CDR2 is SASEGT. In nucleotides, the CDR3 is TGTGCCAAGGGGGCCTTGGGCACTGAAGCTTTCTTT. This encodes CAKGALGTEAFF.

This clonotype was recorded only once. The chain combines TRBV18 with TRBJ1-1, with D possibly TRBD1 on 6 matching bases. V was shortened by 2 bases and J by 2 bases, with 15 bases between the two germline ends. There are 16 residues in the CDR3. Germline CDR1 reads KGHSH; CDR2 reads LQKENI. CDR3 nucleotides: TGTGCCAGCTCACCAGTTAGGTTGGGGGCCAACACTGAAGCTTTCTTT. Protein product: CASSPVRLGANTEAFF.

The chain carries TRBV6-1 and TRBJ1-2; D possibly corresponds to TRBD1 (5 bases). Trimming shortened V by 7 bases and J by 6 bases, and 12 bases separated the two germline ends. The CDR3 is made up of 12 amino acids. CDR1 MNHNS and CDR2 SASEGT come from the germline V gene. The CDR3 bases are TGTGCCAGCACCCACGGGGGTGATGGCTACACCTTC. Amino acids: CASTHGGDGYTF.

By share, this clonotype counts as medium-sized (0.01 to 0.1%). This rearrangement joins TRBV11-2 to TRBJ1-1; the match to TRBD1 covers 8 bases. The V gene's germline CDR1 is SGHAT and CDR2 FQNNGV. V lost 2 bases to trimming and J lost 1 base; unmatched junction nucleotides: 3. This CDR3 is built from 15 residues. The CDR3 DNA sequence: TGTGCCAGCAGCTTAATACAGGGGGGGAACACTGAAGCTTTCTTT. Amino acids: CASSLIQGGNTEAFF.

This clonotype has a count of ten or more. The chain carries TRBV29-1 and TRBJ1-3, with a possible D match to TRBD1 (6 bases). The CDR3 runs to 15 residues. Germline CDR1 reads SQVTM; CDR2 reads ANQGSEA. The V gene lost 8 bases and the J gene lost 0 bases, with 17 bases spanning the gap. CDR3 loop: CSPSRGGTSGNTIYF. As DNA, the CDR3 is TGCAGCCCTTCGCGTGGGGGCACCTCTGGAAACACCATATATTTT.

Concerning this clonotype: This likely reflects a read error, since a far larger clone is one base away. This chain joins TRBV6-5 and TRBJ2-7; 10 bases are a match to TRBD1. CDR3 length: 13 residues. The germline gives CDR1 MNHEY, CDR2 SVGAGI. CDR3 in DNA: TGTGCCAGTATGACAGGGGGCTCCTACGAGAAGTACTTC. It is translated as CASMTGGSYEKYF.

This clonotype has a count of ten or more. The V gene is TRBV7-2, the J gene TRBJ2-5; D is perhaps TRBD1 or TRBD2 (6 bases each). Trimming took off 1 base at V and 5 bases at J, with 23 bases between the two ends. CDR1 and CDR2 (germline): SGHTA, FQGNSA. This CDR3 is 18 amino acids long. CDR3 sequence reads: CASSLVSLGGGSIETQYF. The CDR3, as DNA: TGTGCCAGCAGCTTAGTATCCCTAGGGGGAGGATCCATCGAGACCCAGTACTTC.

This clonotype is labeled as large (0.1 to 1%). At one end, the junction sequence differs from germline, possibly due to a read error. The V call is TRBV4-2, the J call TRBJ2-7; the D gene is possibly TRBD1 (6 bases). CDR1 LGHNA and CDR2 YNFKEQ come from the germline V gene. The CDR3 extends over 19 amino acids. The CDR3 DNA reads TGCGCCAGCAGCCAAGATGAAGGGTTTTCCCGGGACAACTCCTACGAGCAGTACTTC. As protein: CASSQDEGFSRDNSYEQYF.

By share, this clonotype ranks as medium-sized. CDR3 sequence: CASSEAPPLHF. The CDR3 nucleotides are TGTGCCAGCAGTGAAGCCCCTCCCCTCCACTTT. V gene TRBV2 combines with J gene TRBJ1-6; D remains unclear. Trimming cost V 0 bases and J 13 bases, with 4 bases left between them. Germline CDR1 SNHLY, CDR2 FYNNEI. This CDR3 comprises 11 residues.

The chain has TRBV7-9 and TRBJ1-2; D is possibly TRBD1 (6 bases). This CDR3 contains 13 residues. CDR1 and CDR2 from the germline V gene are SEHNR and FQNEAQ (reference sequence). Trimming removed 5 bases from V and 6 bases from J, with 13 bases in between. CDR3 residues: CASSKGAGDGYTF. CDR3 sequence (DNA): TGTGCCAGCAGCAAAGGGGCAGGGGATGGCTACACCTTC.

Turning to this clonotype: Germline and junction disagree at one end, which may indicate a read error. The chain joins TRBV28 to TRBJ1-1; D unresolved. CDR3 length: 15 amino acids. The germline V gene encodes CDR1 MDHEN and CDR2 SYDVKM. CDR3: CASSRSGLANTEDLF. CDR3 sequence (DNA): TGTGCCAGCAGTCGGTCCGGGCTCGCGAACACTGAAGATTTATTT.

The chain couples TRBV6-1 to TRBJ1-6; 7 bases align to TRBD1. The V segment lost 9 bases and the J segment 16 bases; nucleotides outside the gene matches: 15. The CDR3 length is 13 residues. The germline V gene has CDR1 MNHNS and CDR2 SASEGT. CDR3 in amino acids: CARKTGTGGPLHF. Written as DNA, the CDR3 is TGTGCCAGAAAGACAGGGACGGGGGGACCACTCCACTTT.

There are a few counts of this clonotype. A far larger clone is one nucleotide away, so this likely arose from a read error. V is TRBV4-1 and J is TRBJ2-5; D is uncertain. The CDR3 has 15 amino acids. Germline CDR1 MGHRA, CDR2 YSYEKL. The CDR3 DNA reads as TGCGCCAGCAGCCAAGATCGGGCAGCTCAAGAGGCCCAGTACTTC. Translating it yields CASSQDRAAQEAQYF.

The V call is TRBV11-3, the J call TRBJ2-7; 10 nucleotides line up with TRBD1. Germline CDR1 is SGHNT and CDR2 is YENEEA. Trimming cost V 2 bases and J 6 bases; bases outside gene matches: 10. The CDR3 loop spans 16 amino acids. The CDR3 DNA reads as TGTGCCAGCAGCTTACTCCGGGACAGGGGAATCGGCGAGCAGTACTTC. Translating gives CASSLLRDRGIGEQYF.

On this clonotype itself: Only one base separates this from a far larger clonotype, so it likely reflects a read error. The rearrangement uses TRBV28 and TRBJ2-5; D not certain. Matching the DNA end better, TRBJ2-1 makes the J call doubtful. The germline V gene encodes CDR1 MDHEN and CDR2 SYDVKM. The CDR3 runs to 16 residues. Here the CDR3 DNA reads TGTGCCAGCAGTTTATGGCGGCTATCGGGCGGAGTCGAGCAGTTCTTC. It is translated as CASSLWRLSGGVEQFF.

The chain employs TRBV28 and TRBJ1-6; D is unclear. This CDR3 has 15 amino acids. Germline V gene data show CDR1 as MDHEN and CDR2 as SYDVKM. V lost 6 bases and J 4 bases, leaving 13 bases between the germline ends. As DNA, the CDR3 is TGTGCCAGCAGCCTGATACAGCTTTATAATTCACCCCTCCACTTT. Its protein is CASSLIQLYNSPLHF.

V usage is TRBV5-4 and J usage is TRBJ2-5; D might be TRBD2 (5 bases). The CDR3 consists of 16 residues. CDR1 and CDR2 from the germline V gene are SGHNT and YYREEE (reference sequence). Trimming stripped 6 bases from V and 4 bases from J, with 22 bases between. CDR3 DNA: TGTGCCAGCACAACGAAAGGCGGGTTGACGGGAGAGACCCAGTACTTC. Protein product: CASTTKGGLTGETQYF.

By its share, this clonotype is medium-sized. The rearrangement links TRBV6-5 to TRBJ2-2; TRBD1 matches 9 bases. In germline, CDR1 is MNHEY, CDR2 SVGAGI. The CDR3 sequence is 15 residues long. The V segment lost 4 bases and the J segment 5 bases; nucleotides outside the gene matches: 5. In DNA form, the CDR3 reads TGTGCCAGCAGTTCACGGACAGGGGTGACCGGGGAGCTGTTTTTT. It specifies CASSSRTGVTGELFF.

This clonotype was recorded many times. The gene calls are TRBV4-3 and TRBJ1-4; no definite D call. Germline loops: CDR1 LGHNA, CDR2 YSLEER. V lost 0 bases and J lost 12, with 11 bases in between. The CDR3 consists of 13 residues. The CDR3 coding sequence is TGCGCCAGCAGCCAAGAACTGGACCGAGAACTGTTTTTT. Its protein is CASSQELDRELFF.

This clonotype was counted between two and nine times. The genes are TRBV6-2 or TRBV6-3 and TRBJ2-7, with 7 bases matching TRBD2. The germline V gene encodes CDR1 MNHEY and CDR2 SVGEGT. Trimming cost V 5 bases and J 6 bases; bases outside gene matches: 10. The CDR3 is made up of 14 amino acids. The CDR3 DNA reads as TGTGCCAGCAGTGAAGTGGGCGGGAGTCGCGAGCAGTACTTC. This sequence encodes CASSEVGGSREQYF.

This clonotype was recorded many times. The V and J genes are TRBV6-1 and TRBJ2-5; the match to TRBD2 covers 11 bases. Looked up from germline, CDR1 is MNHNS and CDR2 is SASEGT. Trimming removed 7 bases from V and 2 bases from J; junction bases left unmatched: 12. This CDR3 comprises 17 residues. The CDR3 nucleotides are TGTGCCAGCACCCGATTCTTAGCGGGAGGGGTTCAAGAGACCCAGTACTTC. It codes for CASTRFLAGGVQETQYF.

The gene calls are TRBV5-1 and TRBJ1-2; TRBD1 matches at 7 bases. Germline CDR1 reads SGHRS; CDR2 reads YFSETQ. Losses at the gene ends were 4 bases for V and 8 bases for J; bases not matched to a gene: 20. The CDR3 has 17 amino acids. The CDR3: CASSPGQALDANRGYTF. CDR3 bases: TGCGCCAGCAGCCCCGGACAGGCCCTTGACGCTAATAGGGGCTACACCTTC.

In its sample, this clonotype was seen a few times. A much larger clone differs from this one at a single base, so this may be a read error. This sequence joins TRBV6-2 or TRBV6-3 and TRBJ2-5; weak D call: TRBD2 (6 bases). The V gene's germline CDR1 is MNHEY and CDR2 SVGEGT. CDR3 length: 15 amino acids. Trimming left V 2 bases short and J 2 bases short, with 12 bases between. The CDR3 region is CASSYTAEGQETQYF. CDR3 sequence (DNA): TGTGCCAGCAGTTACACCGCGGAGGGGCAAGAGACCCAGTACTTC.

In regard to this clonotype: Without the conserved terminal phenylalanine or tryptophan, this CDR3 likely stems from a read error. The chain uses TRBV5-1 and TRBJ2-1; D call uncertain. The V gene's germline CDR1 is SGHRS and CDR2 YFSETQ. The CDR3 has 12 amino acids. Between the trimmed V and J ends, which lost 1 base and 7 bases, there was a span of 6 bases. CDR3 protein: CASSLLANEQFL. CDR3 DNA: TGCGCCAGCAGCTTGTTGGCGAATGAGCAGTTCCTC.

This clonotype was seen at least ten times. This chain joins TRBV30 and TRBJ2-7; possibly TRBD2 for D (5 bases). This CDR3 is built from 13 residues. Germline-derived CDR1 and CDR2 are GTSNPN and SVGIG (reference sequence). Between the trimmed V and J ends, which lost 7 bases and 6 bases, there was a span of 19 bases. The CDR3 bases are TGTGCCTCCTCCACCCGGGAAACCGGCGAGCAGTACTTC. Its protein is CASSTRETGEQYF.

This clonotype was seen repeatedly, ten times or more. The chain links TRBV20-1 to TRBJ1-4, with a weak D call TRBD1 (5 bases). The CDR3 is made up of 14 amino acids. Trimming took off 3 bases at V and 9 bases at J, with 17 bases between the two ends. Germline V gene data show CDR1 as DFQATT and CDR2 as SNEGSKA (reference sequence). CDR3 nucleotide sequence: TGCAGTGCTAGTAGGCTGGGGCAGGGCAAAAAACTGTTTTTT. It translates to CSASRLGQGKKLFF.

The V and J genes are TRBV6-5 and TRBJ2-6; 9 positions agree with TRBD1. The CDR3 has 18 residues. In germline, CDR1 is MNHEY, CDR2 SVGAGI. The V gene end was trimmed by 2 bases and the J gene end by 0 bases; junction bases not matched to a gene: 5. The CDR3 DNA sequence: TGTGCCAGCAGTTACGCGGACAGGGGTAACTCTGGGGCCAACGTCCTGACTTTC. Translated: CASSYADRGNSGANVLTF.